The source of this T cell receptor (beta chain) is a study of cytomegalovirus exposure and HLA in healthy donors. Study-level information: About 85 million unique TCR sequences came from HLA-typed donors in an early release.

PCR primers comprised 60 Vbeta and 13 Jbeta primers. This table comes from immunoSEQ multiplex PCR, and its TCRdb copy is limited to in-frame clones, with some not included. The table shows 150,000 or so clones, with around 72% occurring only once. Overall study findings and caveats: Most CMV-associated TCR beta chains were later found to appear HLA-restricted.

For this clone: Its antigen is as yet unknown.

The specimen was PBMCs. This TCR was sampled from a woman between 40 and 50 years old in good health and CMV-seropositive.

CDR3 protein: CASSLERVAVTDTQYF. The CDR3 DNA reads TGTGCCAGCAGCTTAGAACGGGTGGCGGTAACAGATACGCAGTATTTT. V gene TRBV7-3 combines with J gene TRBJ2-3; D gene unclear. V lost 2 bases and J 3 bases, leaving 15 bases between the germline ends. The germline V gene has CDR1 SGHTA and CDR2 FQGTGA. The CDR3 covers 16 residues.